This TCR beta chain came from a study of T cell repertoires in cytomegalovirus infection. Study in general: Evidence of both CMV infection and a matching HLA type came from public TCR beta signatures. The study, taken as a whole, reports: HLA-C-restricted TCR beta clonotypes specific for CMV led the ex vivo response. Using cumulative public TCR beta family frequency, the authors identified those who carried CMV together with the relevant HLA.

TCRdb re-derived calls from the reads in MiXCR, one entry per CDR3 protein. Of some 180,000 distinct CDR3 sequences listed, 9.5% were seen once; the top ten hold about 4.6%. The V segment lost 6 bases and the J segment 4 bases; nucleotides outside the gene matches: 10. CDR1 is MNHEY and CDR2 is SVGEGT in the germline V gene. The CDR3 extends over 17 amino acids. This clonotype has a count of ten or more. No antigen is known for it. The clonotype comes from a human donor in good health (CMV status not recorded). Some clones in this sample may be carry-over from other donors' samples. What was sequenced was PBMCs. This chain uses TRBV6-2 or TRBV6-3 with TRBJ2-1; 12 bases fit TRBD2. This CDR3 reads CASSWTSGTSLYNEQFF. Here the CDR3 DNA reads TGTGCCAGCAGCTGGACTAGCGGGACTTCCCTTTACAATGAGCAGTTCTTC.